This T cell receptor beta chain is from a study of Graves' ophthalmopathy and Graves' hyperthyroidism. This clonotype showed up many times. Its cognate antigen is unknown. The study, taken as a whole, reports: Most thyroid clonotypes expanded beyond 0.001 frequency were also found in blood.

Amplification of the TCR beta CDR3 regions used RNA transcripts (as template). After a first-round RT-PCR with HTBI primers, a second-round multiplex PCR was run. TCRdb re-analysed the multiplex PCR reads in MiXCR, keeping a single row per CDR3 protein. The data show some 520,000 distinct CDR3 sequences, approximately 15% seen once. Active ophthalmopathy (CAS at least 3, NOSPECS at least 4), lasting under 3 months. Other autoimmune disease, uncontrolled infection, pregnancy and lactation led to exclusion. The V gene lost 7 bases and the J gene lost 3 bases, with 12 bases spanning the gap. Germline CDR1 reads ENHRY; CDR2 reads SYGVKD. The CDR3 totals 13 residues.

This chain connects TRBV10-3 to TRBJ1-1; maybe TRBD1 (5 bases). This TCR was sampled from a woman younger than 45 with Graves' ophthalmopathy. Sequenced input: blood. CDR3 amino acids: CAITRTGDTEAFF. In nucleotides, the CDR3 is TGTGCCATCACTCGGACGGGGGACACTGAAGCTTTCTTT.